Below are 21 T cell receptor beta chains sequenced from a single sample in a study of blood T cell repertoires in COVID-19. TCRdb's copy holds only in-frame clones and misses some; the assay was immunoSEQ multiplex PCR. This table has 130,000 or so clones, roughly 90% appearing once. Sequenced material: peripheral blood. The receptors derive from a man between 65 and 85 years old with active COVID-19.

This chain uses TRBV19 with TRBJ2-3; a weak D match, TRBD2 (5 bases). This CDR3 contains 15 residues. CDR1 is LNHDA, CDR2 SQIVND, per germline (reference sequence). V was pared by 4 bases and J by 1 base, with 12 bases between. The CDR3 coding sequence is TGTGCCAGTAGTACACCCGGACTGGGCACAGATACGCAGTATTTT. Residues: CASSTPGLGTDTQYF. The full variable domain, its missing parts supplied by reference TRBV19 and TRBJ2-3, is DGGITQSPKYLFRKEGQNVTLSCEQNLNHDAMYWYRQDPGQGLRLIYYSQIVNDFQKGDIAEGYSVSREKKESFPLTVTSAQKNPTAFYLCASSTPGLGTDTQYFGPGTRLTVL.

The rearrangement links TRBV19 to TRBJ1-1, with 7 nucleotides matching TRBD1. Germline lookup yields CDR1 LNHDA and CDR2 SQIVND (reference sequence). The V gene end was trimmed by 5 bases and the J gene end by 1 base; junction bases not matched to a gene: 10. The CDR3 is 16 amino acids. CDR3 sequence (DNA): TGTGCCAGTAGTCTATTCCCGGGACAGCAGAACACTGAAGCTTTCTTT. As protein: CASSLFPGQQNTEAFF.

This chain links TRBV28 with TRBJ1-2; perhaps TRBD1 as D (5 bases). The CDR3 has 13 residues. V was clipped by 3 bases and J by 4 bases, with 9 bases between them. Germline values: CDR1 MDHEN, CDR2 SYDVKM. Here the CDR3 reads CASSFQGGYGYTF. Here the CDR3 DNA reads TGTGCCAGCAGTTTTCAGGGAGGCTATGGCTACACCTTC.

This clone showed up just once. The CDR3 loop reads CATSERTVGEQFF. DNA for the CDR3: TGTGCCACCAGTGAGAGGACAGTTGGAGAGCAGTTCTTC. The V call is TRBV24-1, the J call TRBJ2-1; D is perhaps TRBD1 (6 bases). CDR3 length equals 13 residues. Trimming pared 4 bases from V and 10 bases from J, leaving 13 bases between. CDR1 and CDR2 from the germline V gene are KGHDR and SFDVKD.

This sequence joins TRBV11-2 and TRBJ2-3; 9 nucleotides match TRBD2. From germline, CDR1 is SGHAT and CDR2 FQNNGV. V lost 2 bases to trimming and J lost 0 bases; unmatched junction nucleotides: 6. This CDR3 comprises 17 residues. CDR3 sequence (DNA): TGTGCCAGCAGCTTAAAACTAGCGGGCGCTAGCACAGATACGCAGTATTTT. Amino acids: CASSLKLAGASTDTQYF.

J is TRBJ2-5 and V is TRBV7-2, with 7 bases that match TRBD2. The CDR3 has 13 amino acids. Germline V gene sequence: CDR1 SGHTA, CDR2 FQGNSA. With V trimmed by 8 bases and J by 5 bases, 8 bases remained unmatched. The CDR3 loop reads CASRGLDEETQYF. Written as DNA, the CDR3 is TGTGCCAGCCGCGGACTAGACGAGGAGACCCAGTACTTC.

V gene TRBV29-1 combines with J gene TRBJ1-3, with D perhaps matching TRBD1 (5 bases). This CDR3 region has 12 residues. CDR1 is SQVTM, CDR2 ANQGSEA, per germline. Between the trimmed V and J ends, which lost 6 bases and 4 bases, there was a span of 10 bases. CDR3 DNA sequence: TGCAGCGTGGAGGGGTGGGGAAACACCATATATTTT. Translating gives CSVEGWGNTIYF. The full variable domain, rest sourced from reference TRBV29-1 and TRBJ1-3, is SAVISQKPSRDICQRGTSLTIQCQVDSQVTMMFWYRQQPGQSLTLIATANQGSEATYESGFVIDKFPISRPNLTFSTLTVSNMSPEDSSIYLCSVEGWGNTIYFGEGSWLTVV.

V usage is TRBV28 and J usage is TRBJ1-1; TRBD1 is a possible D gene (5 bases). Trimming removed 5 bases at V and 2 bases at J, with 12 bases between. Germline assignment: CDR1 MDHEN and CDR2 SYDVKM. The CDR3 is 14 residues long. Written as DNA, the CDR3 is TGTGCCAGCAGTACTTATCAGGGAAACACTGAAGCTTTCTTT. This encodes CASSTYQGNTEAFF.

This chain links TRBV2 with TRBJ2-7, with 9 bases that match TRBD1. Germline-derived CDR1 and CDR2 are SNHLY and FYNNEI. V trimming: 6 bases; J trimming: 0 bases; junction bases outside the gene matches: 3. The CDR3 is made up of 14 amino acids. The CDR3 region has the DNA TGTGCCAGCAGGCCGGGACAGGGCTCCTACGAGCAGTACTTC. Protein: CASRPGQGSYEQYF.

This chain links TRBV9 with TRBJ2-5; 9 positions agree with TRBD1. The V segment lost 4 bases and the J segment 2 bases; nucleotides outside the gene matches: 12. CDR1 is SGDLS, CDR2 YYNGEE, per germline. This CDR3 has 17 amino acids. CDR3 nucleotide sequence: TGTGCCAGCAGCCCCGGGACAGGGCTGCCTATACAAGAGACCCAGTACTTC. Translation: CASSPGTGLPIQETQYF.

This chain joins TRBV5-1 and TRBJ2-5; 8 bases align to TRBD1. The CDR3 has 14 residues. Germline V gene lookup returns CDR1 SGHRS and CDR2 YFSETQ. V gave up 2 bases and J gave up 5 bases; unmatched junction bases: 5. The DNA of the CDR3 is TGCGCCAGCAGCTTAAGGCCAGGGGGCGAGACCCAGTACTTC. It is translated as CASSLRPGGETQYF.

V usage is TRBV18 and J usage is TRBJ2-1; 12 bases align to TRBD2. CDR3 size: 19 residues. Germline values: CDR1 KGHSH, CDR2 LQKENI. J was trimmed by 1 base and V by 3 bases; bases with no gene match: 10. The chain's CDR3 is CASSPRLAGVHRSYNEQFF. CDR3 in DNA: TGTGCCAGCTCACCCCGACTAGCGGGAGTCCATAGGTCCTACAATGAGCAGTTCTTC.

J is TRBJ2-5 and V is TRBV12-3 or TRBV12-4; no definite D call. This CDR3 is 13 amino acids long. Trimming pared 4 bases from V and 3 bases from J, leaving 9 bases between. CDR3 in amino acids: CASSYSEEETQYF. CDR3 DNA sequence: TGTGCCAGCAGTTATTCAGAGGAAGAGACCCAGTACTTC.

This rearrangement joins TRBV4-1 to TRBJ2-7; perhaps TRBD2 as D (5 bases). V lost 3 bases and J lost 2, with 17 bases in between. Germline V gene lookup returns CDR1 MGHRA and CDR2 YSYEKL. CDR3 length: 16 amino acids. CDR3 sequence: CASSHSGLTIPYEQYF. In DNA, the CDR3 is TGCGCCAGCAGCCATTCCGGACTGACTATCCCCTACGAGCAGTACTTC.

This clone was seen only once. The chain is built from TRBV7-9 and TRBJ1-2; 9 nucleotides line up with TRBD1. V dropped 4 bases and J dropped 6; count of bases not matched to a gene: 9. This CDR3 region has 15 residues. Per germline, CDR1 SEHNR and CDR2 FQNEAQ (reference sequence). The CDR3 sequence: CASSSTGGGRNGYTF. CDR3 sequence (DNA): TGTGCCAGCAGCTCGACAGGGGGGGGTCGGAATGGCTACACCTTC.

The chain joins TRBV7-9 to TRBJ1-6; 8 bases fit TRBD1. CDR1 and CDR2 (germline): SEHNR, FQNEAQ (reference sequence). The length of the CDR3 is 13 residues. V lost 1 base to trimming and J lost 13 bases; unmatched junction nucleotides: 3. CDR3: CASSLGRGRPLHF. In DNA form, the CDR3 reads TGTGCCAGCAGCTTAGGCAGGGGGCGGCCCCTCCACTTT.

V is TRBV5-1 and J is TRBJ2-7; D gene uncertain. In germline, CDR1 is SGHRS, CDR2 YFSETQ. The CDR3 sequence is 10 residues long. With 4 bases removed from V and 7 bases from J, the gap between germline ends came to 6 bases. The DNA of the CDR3 is TGCGCCAGCAGCCCCAATGAGCAGTACTTC. It yields the protein CASSPNEQYF.

This clone was counted between two and nine times. The V and J genes are TRBV9 and TRBJ1-6; 8 positions agree with TRBD1. V dropped 0 bases and J dropped 7; count of bases not matched to a gene: 3. CDR1 and CDR2 (germline): SGDLS, YYNGEE. The CDR3 length is 15 residues. The CDR3 DNA is TGTGCCAGCAGCGTAGGGACAGGGAACAATTCACCCCTCCACTTT. Translating it yields CASSVGTGNNSPLHF.

V usage is TRBV5-1 and J usage is TRBJ1-3; perhaps TRBD1 as D (5 bases). The CDR3 runs 15 residues. Germline values: CDR1 SGHRS, CDR2 YFSETQ. V lost 0 bases and J 0 bases, leaving 7 bases between the germline ends. The CDR3 coding sequence is TGCGCCAGCAGCTTGGGGGACTTCTCTGGAAACACCATATATTTT. Amino acids: CASSLGDFSGNTIYF. Supplemented by reference TRBV5-1 and TRBJ1-3, the full variable domain reads KAGVTQTPRYLIKTRGQQVTLSCSPISGHRSVSWYQQTPGQGLQFLFEYFSETQRNKGNFPGRFSGRQFSNSRSEMNVSTLELGDSALYLCASSLGDFSGNTIYFGEGSWLTVV.

This chain joins TRBV3-1 (or the pseudogene TRBV3-2) and TRBJ2-2, with 8 positions matching TRBD2. The CDR3 covers 17 residues. Germline trimming cut 3 bases from V and 0 bases from J; bases unmatched to any gene: 6. The germline V gene encodes CDR1 LGHDT and CDR2 YNNKEL (reference sequence). The DNA of the CDR3 is TGTGCCAGCAGCCAGGGGCTAGCGGGTTCGAACACCGGGGAGCTGTTTTTT. This gives the protein CASSQGLAGSNTGELFF.

The chain is built from TRBV28 and TRBJ2-7; 11 bases are shared with TRBD2. The germline CDR1 and CDR2 sequences are MDHEN and SYDVKM. The CDR3 totals 17 residues. V dropped 6 bases and J dropped 3; count of bases not matched to a gene: 13. The CDR3 nucleotides read TGTGCCAGCAGCGGACTAGCGGGTCCTTCTCGGGACTACGAGCAGTACTTC. Translating it yields CASSGLAGPSRDYEQYF.